These T cell receptor beta chains were read from a single sample in a study of cytomegalovirus exposure and HLA in healthy donors. Measured with immunoSEQ multiplex PCR; TCRdb has only the in-frame clones, and not every one. The sample comprises 50,000 to 70,000 clones, about 80% of which are singletons, and over 3% rests with the top ten. What was sequenced was PBMCs. All receptors derive from a woman in her 40s in good health and CMV-seronegative. The CDR3 runs from the conserved cysteine through the conserved F or W. The D gene is left open where the match is weak. Rows give clone size only sometimes, using once, few, many, or a class for an expanded clone.

>TRBD1|TRBJ2-7|TRBV5-6|NA
CASSFFYRGPRQYF
TGTGCCAGCAGCTTTTTCTACAGGGGCCCCCGGCAGTACTTC
>TRBD1|TRBJ2-7|TRBV5-6|NA
CASSFTGGNEQYF
TGTGCCAGCAGCTTTACAGGGGGCAACGAGCAGTACTTC
>TRBD2|TRBJ2-3|TRBV27|medium-sized
CASSPLADSTDTQYF
TGTGCCAGCAGCCCACTAGCGGATAGCACAGATACGCAGTATTTT
>NA|TRBJ2-1|TRBV6-5|NA
CASKVLPDHPNEQFF
TGTGCCAGCAAAGTACTACCCGACCATCCGAATGAGCAGTTCTTC
>TRBD2|TRBJ2-2|TRBV4-3|NA
CASSQPYPGLAGGRAGELFF
TGCGCCAGCAGCCAGCCGTACCCGGGACTAGCGGGAGGAAGAGCCGGGGAGCTGTTTTTT
>TRBD1|TRBJ1-3|TRBV6-5|NA
CASTLGGQTGNTIYF
TGTGCCAGCACCCTAGGGGGACAGACTGGAAACACCATATATTTT
>TRBD2|TRBJ2-7|TRBV27|NA
CASSLKGLAGERTYEQYF
TGTGCCAGCAGTTTAAAAGGACTAGCGGGAGAGAGGACCTACGAGCAGTACTTC
>TRBD1|TRBJ1-1|TRBV7-9|NA
CASSLRSPGGADTEAFF
TGTGCCAGCAGCTTAAGGTCCCCAGGGGGCGCAGATACTGAAGCTTTCTTT
>NA|TRBJ2-7|TRBV5-6|NA
CASSTLQEALNEQYF
TGTGCCAGCAGCACCTTGCAAGAAGCCCTAAACGAGCAGTACTTC
>NA|TRBJ1-5|TRBV7-9|NA
CASNAGEHQPQHF
TGTGCCAGCAACGCAGGGGAGCATCAGCCCCAGCATTTT
>TRBD1|TRBJ2-5|TRBV30|NA
CAWRKTGEETQYF
TGTGCCTGGAGAAAGACAGGGGAAGAGACCCAGTACTTC
>NA|TRBJ2-7|TRBV18|NA
CASSDSPYEQYF
TGTGCCAGCTCGGACAGCCCCTACGAGCAGTACTTC
>TRBD2|TRBJ2-5|TRBV14|NA
CASSQARLAGGETQYF
TGTGCCAGCAGCCAGGCAAGACTAGCGGGAGGGGAGACCCAGTACTTC
>NA|TRBJ1-5|TRBV5-5|NA
CASSQGHSNQPQHF
TGTGCCAGCAGCCAAGGACATAGCAATCAGCCCCAGCATTTT
>NA|TRBJ1-2|TRBV28|NA
CASSKQPNGYTF
TGTGCCAGCAGCAAACAGCCGAATGGCTACACCTTC
>NA|TRBJ2-5|TRBV5-8|NA
CASSFPGTYEETQYF
TGTGCCAGCAGCTTTCCCGGGACATATGAAGAGACCCAGTACTTC
>NA|TRBJ2-2|TRBV25-1|NA
CASSEVGFIGTGELFF
TGTGCCAGCAGTGAGGTTGGATTCATCGGGACCGGGGAGCTGTTTTTT
>NA|TRBJ2-1|TRBV29-1|NA
CSSGGGAVGGIEQFF
TGCAGCTCGGGTGGGGGGGCTGTTGGCGGGATCGAGCAGTTCTTC
>NA|TRBJ2-3|TRBV5-1|NA
CASSFNRDTDTQYF
TGCGCCAGCAGCTTTAACAGGGACACAGATACGCAGTATTTT
>NA|TRBJ1-2|TRBV7-9|once
CASSLLSPRDYGYTF
TGTGCCAGCAGCTTATTGTCCCCCCGGGACTATGGCTACACCTTC
>TRBD1|TRBJ1-1|TRBV4-1|NA
CASSQGLTGGGQSAEAFF
TGCGCCAGCAGCCAGGGACTGACAGGGGGCGGGCAGAGCGCTGAAGCTTTCTTT
>TRBD1|TRBJ1-3|TRBV7-9|NA
CASSSGTAEGNTIYF
TGTGCCAGCAGCTCCGGGACAGCGGAGGGAAACACCATATATTTT
>TRBD1|TRBJ1-5|TRBV27|NA
CASRGTGAQPQHF
TGTGCCAGCAGGGGGACAGGGGCTCAGCCCCAGCATTTT
>NA|TRBJ2-3|TRBV5-1|NA
CASSKSGRRGTDTQYF
TGCGCCAGCAGCAAAAGCGGCAGACGCGGCACAGATACGCAGTATTTT
>NA|TRBJ1-2|TRBV6-1|NA
CASSIRSDRFYGYTF
TGTGCCAGCAGTATTCGGTCAGACAGATTCTATGGCTACACCTTC
>NA|TRBJ2-7|TRBV29-1|NA
CSVVTVVYEQYF
TGCAGCGTTGTCACAGTGGTCTACGAGCAGTACTTC
>TRBD2|TRBJ2-1|TRBV6-1|NA
CAGSAGGSYNEQFF
TGTGCCGGATCGGCGGGAGGCTCCTACAATGAGCAGTTCTTC
>TRBD2|TRBJ2-3|TRBV13|NA
CASSKLAGDADTQYF
TGTGCCAGCAGCAAACTAGCGGGAGATGCAGATACGCAGTATTTT
>NA|TRBJ1-5|TRBV28|few
CASSFLPGNQPQHF
TGTGCCAGCAGTTTTCTTCCGGGGAATCAGCCCCAGCATTTT
>NA|TRBJ2-5|TRBV7-2|NA
CASSLGGRRVQETQYF
TGTGCCAGCAGCTTAGGAGGTCGGCGAGTCCAAGAGACCCAGTACTTC
>NA|TRBJ1-5|TRBV18|NA
CASSPPGGQGPQHF
TGTGCCAGCTCACCACCGGGGGGGCAAGGGCCCCAGCATTTT
>NA|TRBJ2-5|TRBV28|NA
CASRSRTTANQETQYF
TGTGCCAGCAGAAGCAGGACGACAGCAAACCAAGAGACCCAGTACTTC
>TRBD1|TRBJ2-7|TRBV5-1|NA
CASSPGQGGEQYF
TGCGCCAGCAGCCCTGGACAGGGTGGCGAGCAGTACTTC
>TRBD1|TRBJ1-1|TRBV10-1|NA
CASSGGQSTEAFF
TGCGCCAGCAGTGGGGGACAGAGCACTGAAGCTTTCTTT
>TRBD1|TRBJ1-6|TRBV5-6|few
CASSAPGGSNSPLHF
TGTGCCAGCAGCGCCCCAGGGGGCAGTAATTCACCCCTCCACTTT
>NA|TRBJ1-1|TRBV2|NA
CASSAKTGKNTEAFF
TGTGCCAGCAGTGCCAAGACAGGAAAGAACACTGAAGCTTTCTTT
>NA|TRBJ1-4|TRBV11-2|NA
CASSLGSGNEKLFF
TGTGCCAGCAGCTTAGGGTCAGGGAACGAAAAACTGTTTTTT
>TRBD2|TRBJ2-5|TRBV10-3|NA
CVISGTSGRDAETQYF
TGTGTCATCAGTGGAACTAGCGGGAGGGACGCAGAGACCCAGTACTTC
>TRBD2|TRBJ2-1|TRBV10-3|NA
CAISDGSGSSYNEQFF
TGTGCCATCAGTGACGGTAGCGGGAGCTCCTACAATGAGCAGTTCTTC
>TRBD1|TRBJ2-6|TRBV5-1|NA
CASSSGGPAGANVLTF
TGCGCCAGCAGCTCAGGGGGCCCAGCTGGGGCCAACGTCCTGACTTTC
>NA|TRBJ1-2|TRBV27|NA
CASSLRVAGGVSAYTF
TGTGCCAGCAGTTTGAGGGTGGCGGGGGGCGTTAGTGCCTACACCTTC
>NA|TRBJ1-3|TRBV5-6|NA
CASSYGASYTIYF
TGTGCCAGCAGCTATGGGGCCAGCTACACCATATATTTT
>NA|TRBJ2-7|TRBV7-2|once
CASSLGGIRGYEQYF
TGTGCCAGCAGCTTGGGCGGGATCCGCGGCTACGAGCAGTACTTC
>TRBD2|TRBJ2-3|TRBV28|NA
CASSPPGLAGVVDTQYF
TGTGCCAGCAGTCCGCCGGGACTAGCGGGAGTGGTAGATACGCAGTATTTT
>NA|TRBJ2-2|TRBV5-1|NA
CASSLERGDGELFF
TGCGCCAGCAGCTTGGAACGCGGAGACGGGGAGCTGTTTTTT
>TRBD1|TRBJ2-1|TRBV6-5|few
CASSLYRGLGNEQFF
TGTGCCAGCAGTTTATACAGGGGGCTGGGGAATGAGCAGTTCTTC
>NA|TRBJ1-2|TRBV7-9|NA
CASSPFGQSYGYTF
TGTGCCAGCAGCCCCTTCGGACAGTCCTATGGCTACACCTTC
>NA|TRBJ1-1|TRBV29-1|few
CSVATTADTEAFF
TGCAGCGTGGCCACAACCGCGGACACTGAAGCTTTCTTT
>NA|TRBJ1-1|TRBV18|NA
CASSQYGTGFENTEAFF
TGTGCCAGCTCGCAGTACGGAACAGGCTTCGAGAACACTGAAGCTTTCTTT